What follows are 22 T cell receptor beta chains derived from one specimen sequenced in a study of T-cell reconstitution after alpha-beta-depleted transplantation in children. Preparing the TCRbeta library involved the use of unique molecular identifiers. MiXCR, run by TCRdb on the PCR reads, gives a single entry per CDR3 protein. The sample has about 210,000 distinct CDR3 sequences; approximately 15% are singletons. Sequenced material: PBMCs, mostly from graft donor cells, taken 360 days after TCRalphabeta/CD19-depleted stem cell transplant. All receptors derive from a male patient aged 2-15 years who had a stem cell transplant for acute lymphoblastic leukemia, so the T cells may come from the graft donor.

This clonotype was seen more than once but under ten times. This chain links TRBV6-1 with TRBJ1-5; no clear D. This CDR3 has 15 residues. From germline, CDR1 is MNHNS and CDR2 SASEGT. The V end lost 6 bases, the J end lost 0 bases, and 12 bases lay between the germline ends. The CDR3, as DNA: TGTGCCAGCAGGATCCGGGAATATAGCAATCAGCCCCAGCATTTT. Amino acids: CASRIREYSNQPQHF.

The rearrangement uses TRBV29-1 and TRBJ2-1, with 8 bases that match TRBD2. Germline V CDR1 and CDR2: SQVTM, ANQGSEA. The J segment lost 0 bases and the V segment lost 4 bases, leaving 5 bases of the junction unmatched. There are 15 residues in the CDR3. CDR3 protein: CSVVSGGSSYNEQFF. The CDR3 coding sequence is TGCAGCGTTGTCAGCGGGGGAAGCTCCTACAATGAGCAGTTCTTC.

The CDR3 DNA reads TGTGCCAGCAGTTTCCAACAGGTACCTGGGGAGACCCAGTACTTC. Protein product: CASSFQQVPGETQYF. The chain couples TRBV28 to TRBJ2-5; D is possibly TRBD1 (5 bases). This CDR3 region has 15 residues. V was trimmed by 3 bases and J by 5 bases, leaving 16 bases between them. CDR1 MDHEN and CDR2 SYDVKM come from the germline V gene.

This clonotype was seen a few times. The gene calls are TRBV28 and TRBJ2-1; D call uncertain. The germline V gene encodes CDR1 MDHEN and CDR2 SYDVKM. V lost 3 bases, J lost 6 bases, and 6 bases lay in between. The CDR3 loop spans 12 amino acids. The CDR3 DNA reads as TGTGCCAGCAGTTTTTCGCCCAATGAGCAGTTCTTC. Translating it yields CASSFSPNEQFF. The whole variable domain, remainder taken from reference TRBV28 and TRBJ2-1, is DVKVTQSSRYLVKRTGEKVFLECVQDMDHENMFWYRQDPGLGLRLIYFSYDVKMKEKGDIPEGYSVSREKKERFSLILESASTNQTSMYLCASSFSPNEQFFGPGTRLTVL.

This clonotype has a handful of counts. J is TRBJ2-1 and V is TRBV4-3, with 9 bases identical to TRBD1. Germline V lookup: CDR1 LGHNA, CDR2 YSLEER. The CDR3 sequence is 17 residues long. The V and J ends lost 6 bases and 0 bases, in that order; junction bases with no gene match: 9. The CDR3 region is CASRPYTGGSSYNEQFF. CDR3 DNA: TGCGCCAGCAGACCCTATACAGGGGGCAGCTCCTACAATGAGCAGTTCTTC.

V and J are TRBV6-5 and TRBJ2-7, with TRBD1 as a possible D gene (5 bases). V lost 4 bases to trimming and J lost 1 base, with 11 bases between them. This CDR3 has 14 residues. Germline V gene sequence: CDR1 MNHEY, CDR2 SVGAGI. This chain's CDR3 is CASSWGSRSYEQYF. Here the CDR3 DNA reads TGTGCCAGCAGTTGGGGCAGCCGATCCTACGAGCAGTACTTC.

This clonotype was found many times. V is TRBV11-1 and J is TRBJ2-3; D is unresolved. Germline CDR1 and CDR2: SGHAT and FQDESV (reference sequence). The V end lost 7 bases, the J end lost 6 bases, and 17 bases lay between the germline ends. This CDR3 is built from 14 residues. The CDR3 DNA sequence: TGTGCCAGCAATGGGTTCCGGGCCGATGATACGCAGTATTTT. This encodes CASNGFRADDTQYF.

This sequence joins TRBV3-1 and TRBJ2-1; TRBD2 might be the D (7 bases). Germline V gene data show CDR1 as LGHDT and CDR2 as YNNKEL (reference sequence). V lost 1 base and J 6 bases, leaving 16 bases between the germline ends. The CDR3 runs 16 residues. CDR3 sequence reads: CASSQGWGGPGNEQFF. DNA for the CDR3: TGTGCCAGCAGCCAAGGCTGGGGGGGGCCGGGCAATGAGCAGTTCTTC.

This chain joins TRBV12-3 or TRBV12-4 and TRBJ1-5; 8 bases map to TRBD1. This CDR3 region has 17 residues. Unmatched junction bases numbered 10, after V lost 5 bases and J lost 1 base. The CDR3 nucleotides read TGTGCCAGCAGTACACGGACAGGGCTGGTGAGCAATCAGCCCCAGCATTTT. This encodes CASSTRTGLVSNQPQHF.

This clonotype was seen many times. V usage is TRBV12-3 or TRBV12-4 and J usage is TRBJ2-2, with 10 bases fitting TRBD1. Trimming took 3 bases from V and 6 from J; bases not matched to a gene: 4. The CDR3 is made up of 15 amino acids. CDR3 sequence (DNA): TGTGCCAGCAGTTTTGCGGGACAGGGGCCCGGGGAGCTGTTTTTT. It is translated as CASSFAGQGPGELFF.

This clonotype was recorded many times. CDR3 loop: CASKAAYGYTF. In DNA, the CDR3 is TGTGCCAGCAAAGCGGCCTATGGCTACACCTTC. This rearrangement joins TRBV10-3 to TRBJ1-2; D uncertain. Germline values: CDR1 ENHRY, CDR2 SYGVKD. The V gene lost 10 bases and the J gene lost 4 bases, with 10 bases spanning the gap. This CDR3 is built from 11 residues.

Remarks on this clonotype: A much larger clone differs from this one at a single base, so this may be a read error. The chain has TRBV7-8 and TRBJ1-1; D may be TRBD1 (6 bases). The CDR3 consists of 17 residues. CDR1 and CDR2 (germline): SGHVS, FQNEAQ. The CDR3 is CASSLRGAGTMNTQAFF. CDR3 bases: TGTGCCAGCAGCTTAAGGGGGGCAGGGACCATGAACACTCAAGCTTTCTTT. The whole variable domain, remainder taken from reference TRBV7-8 and TRBJ1-1, is GAGVSQSPRYKVAKRGQDVALRCDPISGHVSLFWYQQALGQGPEFLTYFQNEAQLDKSGLPSDRFFAERPEGSVSTLKIQRTQQEDSAVYLCASSLRGAGTMNTQAFFGQGTRLTVV.

CDR3 coding DNA: TGTGCCAGCTCCCCGCTAAACTCTGGGGCCAACGTCCTGACTTTC. Protein sequence: CASSPLNSGANVLTF. The genes are TRBV18 and TRBJ2-6; D gene uncertain. Trimming stripped 6 bases from V and 0 bases from J, with 9 bases between. Germline values: CDR1 KGHSH, CDR2 LQKENI. The CDR3 runs 15 residues.

The chain couples TRBV7-9 to TRBJ2-2; 7 bases align to TRBD1. CDR1 SEHNR and CDR2 FQNEAQ come from the germline V gene (reference sequence). V was clipped by 6 bases and J by 2 bases; unmatched bases: 9. This CDR3 contains 16 residues. The CDR3 protein is CASSSFQGENTGELFF. CDR3 DNA: TGTGCCAGCAGTTCATTTCAGGGGGAAAACACCGGGGAGCTGTTTTTT.

There are a few counts of this clonotype. The rearrangement links TRBV20-1 to TRBJ1-2; 10 nucleotides agree with TRBD1. Per germline, CDR1 DFQATT and CDR2 SNEGSKA (reference sequence). This CDR3 has 16 amino acids. With V trimmed by 4 bases and J by 0 bases, 8 bases remained unmatched. This CDR3 is CSATPGQGVSNYGYTF. DNA for the CDR3: TGCAGTGCTACTCCCGGACAGGGGGTCTCTAACTATGGCTACACCTTC.

This sequence joins TRBV27 and TRBJ2-3; 10 bases line up with TRBD2. The CDR3 totals 13 residues. Germline V CDR1 and CDR2: MNHEY, SMNVEV (reference sequence). Unmatched junction bases numbered 2, after V lost 6 bases and J lost 5 bases. In nucleotides, the CDR3 is TGTGCCAGCAGGAGCGGGGGGGGAGATACGCAGTATTTT. Protein: CASRSGGGDTQYF.

The rearrangement joins TRBV20-1 to TRBJ1-1; tentatively, D is TRBD1 (5 bases). This CDR3 contains 13 residues. The V and J ends lost 8 bases and 1 base respectively, with 14 bases between them. CDR1 DFQATT and CDR2 SNEGSKA come from the germline V gene (reference sequence). CDR3 DNA: TGCAGTACAACCACTGGGGGGAACACTGAAGCTTTCTTT. Translation: CSTTTGGNTEAFF.

This chain connects TRBV10-1 to TRBJ2-3; D unclear. Germline CDR1 WNHNN, CDR2 SYGVQD (reference sequence). Trimming shortened V by 8 bases and J by 5 bases, and 14 bases separated the two germline ends. This CDR3 has 13 amino acids. Written as DNA, the CDR3 is TGCGCCAGCGAAGACCCCTCCGAAGATACGCAGTATTTT. It yields the protein CASEDPSEDTQYF.

This clonotype has more than one count but fewer than ten. This chain uses TRBV5-1 with TRBJ2-7; 9 positions match TRBD1. The CDR3 runs to 15 residues. CDR1 is SGHRS, CDR2 YFSETQ, per germline. With V trimmed by 4 bases and J by 3 bases, 8 bases remained unmatched. CDR3 DNA sequence: TGCGCCAGCAGCGCAGGGACAGGGATTTACTACGAGCAGTACTTC. Encoded protein: CASSAGTGIYYEQYF.

The gene calls are TRBV6-5 and TRBJ2-5; 7 bases match TRBD1. The junction had 12 bases not matched to a gene; V was cut back by 4 bases and J by 4 bases. The CDR3 runs to 16 residues. Germline CDR1 MNHEY, CDR2 SVGAGI. CDR3 bases: TGTGCCAGCAGTTTATCCGGGACAGAGTTCGGAGAGACCCAGTACTTC. Translated: CASSLSGTEFGETQYF.

In nucleotides, the CDR3 is TGTGCCAGCAGTTTAAAGGGGCGCACAGATACGCAGTATTTT. As protein: CASSLKGRTDTQYF. J is TRBJ2-3 and V is TRBV28; weak D call: TRBD1 (5 bases). This CDR3 has 14 amino acids. V gave up 2 bases and J gave up 1 base, with 7 bases separating them. Per germline, CDR1 MDHEN and CDR2 SYDVKM.

There are a few counts of this clonotype. The chain recombines TRBV5-5 with TRBJ2-7; 8 bases agree with TRBD2. Germline V gene data show CDR1 as SGHKS and CDR2 as YYEKEE (reference sequence). V shed 0 bases, J shed 2 bases, and the junction held 4 bases outside the gene matches. The CDR3 is 15 amino acids. The CDR3 loop is CASSLVGSGAYEQYF. In DNA form, the CDR3 reads TGTGCCAGCAGCTTGGTAGGTAGCGGGGCCTACGAGCAGTACTTC.